This T cell receptor (beta chain) originates from a study of blood T cell repertoires in COVID-19. At the level of the study: Acute and convalescent COVID-19 samples came from the United States, Italy and Spain. Sources were T cells, B-cell-depleted T cells, or PBMCs; the material itself was cDNA or gDNA.

In the original processing: Reference gene primer amplification in the assay estimated nucleated cell counts. Libraries were prepared by immunoSEQ multiplex PCR; TCRdb keeps only in-frame clonotypes and omits some of them. The DNA was the basis for D and trimming; V, J and clone size are from that table. The data contain over 450,000 clones, 75% to 90% of them seen just once; the ten biggest clones take up around 0.95%. Enrolled during active infection, Seattle patients were then followed longitudinally. Germline loops: CDR1 SNHLY, CDR2 FYNNEI. V gave up 5 bases and J gave up 7 bases, with 6 bases separating them. The CDR3 is 11 residues long.

The chain combines TRBV2 with TRBJ2-1; tentative D call: TRBD1 (5 bases). The sample consisted of peripheral blood. The TCR originated in a man aged 18 to 35 with COVID-19, enrolled during active disease. CDR3 bases: TGTGCCAGCAGTAACAGGAATGAGCAGTTCTTC. Translation gives CASSNRNEQFF.